The clone carrying this T cell receptor beta chain was detected many times. This CDR3 has 14 residues. Between the trimmed V and J ends, which lost 5 bases and 3 bases, there was a span of 10 bases. Germline CDR1 SGHTA, CDR2 FQGNSA. This sample stems from a study of CD4 and CD8 cells across lung adenocarcinoma regions. Via MiXCR, TCRdb re-called the PCR reads, giving one row per CDR3 protein. The repertoire consists of about 19,000 distinct CDR3 sequences, with roughly 46% occurring once and the leading ten covering roughly 20%. Donors had localized lung adenocarcinoma, a non-small cell lung cancer. This clonotype was sampled from a male donor with lung adenocarcinoma. The CD4 and CD8 labels of this study may be unreliable. Sequencing was performed on CD4+ T cells from the margin of a lung tumor. The gene calls are TRBV7-2 and TRBJ2-2; D ambiguous. CDR3 nucleotides: TGTGCCAGCAGCGGAAACAGATACACCGGGGAGCTGTTTTTT. This codes for CASSGNRYTGELFF.